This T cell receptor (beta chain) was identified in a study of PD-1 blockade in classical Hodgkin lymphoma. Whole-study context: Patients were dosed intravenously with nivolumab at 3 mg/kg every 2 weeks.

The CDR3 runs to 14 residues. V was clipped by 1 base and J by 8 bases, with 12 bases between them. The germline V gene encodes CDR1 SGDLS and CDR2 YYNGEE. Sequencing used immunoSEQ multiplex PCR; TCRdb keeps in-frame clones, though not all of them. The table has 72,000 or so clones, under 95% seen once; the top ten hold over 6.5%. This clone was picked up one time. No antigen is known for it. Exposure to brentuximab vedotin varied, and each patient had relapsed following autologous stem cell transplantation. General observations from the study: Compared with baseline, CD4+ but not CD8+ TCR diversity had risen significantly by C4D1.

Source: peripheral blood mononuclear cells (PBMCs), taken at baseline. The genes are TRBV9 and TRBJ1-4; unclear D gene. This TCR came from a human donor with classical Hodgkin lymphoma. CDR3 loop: CASSVIPGSEKLFF. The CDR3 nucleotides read TGTGCCAGCAGCGTAATCCCAGGATCCGAAAAACTGTTTTTT.